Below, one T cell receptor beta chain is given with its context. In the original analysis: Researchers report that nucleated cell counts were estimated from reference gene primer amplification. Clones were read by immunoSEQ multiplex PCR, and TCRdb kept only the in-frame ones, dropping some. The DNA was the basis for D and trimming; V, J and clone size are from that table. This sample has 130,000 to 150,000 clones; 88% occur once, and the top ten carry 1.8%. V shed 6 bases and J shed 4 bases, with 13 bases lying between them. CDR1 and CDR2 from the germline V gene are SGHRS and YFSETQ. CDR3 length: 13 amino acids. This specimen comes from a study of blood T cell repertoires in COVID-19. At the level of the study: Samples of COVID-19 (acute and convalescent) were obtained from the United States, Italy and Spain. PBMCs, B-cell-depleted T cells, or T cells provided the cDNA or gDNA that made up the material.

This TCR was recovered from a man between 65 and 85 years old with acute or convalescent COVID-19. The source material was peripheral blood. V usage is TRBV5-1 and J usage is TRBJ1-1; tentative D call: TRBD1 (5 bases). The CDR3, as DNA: TGCGCCAGCACTTCCGTGGGGGGCACTGAAGCTTTCTTT. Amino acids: CASTSVGGTEAFF.